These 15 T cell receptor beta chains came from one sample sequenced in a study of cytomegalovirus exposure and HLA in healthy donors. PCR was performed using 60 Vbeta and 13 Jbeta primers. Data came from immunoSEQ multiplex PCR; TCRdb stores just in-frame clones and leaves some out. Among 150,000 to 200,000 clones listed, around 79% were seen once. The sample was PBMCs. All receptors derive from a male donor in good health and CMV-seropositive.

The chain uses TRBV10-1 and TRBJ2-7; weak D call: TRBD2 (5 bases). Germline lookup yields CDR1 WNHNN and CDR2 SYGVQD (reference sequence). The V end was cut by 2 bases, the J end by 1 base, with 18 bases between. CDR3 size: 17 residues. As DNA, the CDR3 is TGCGCCAGCAGTGAGCCCGGGGATACCGGCTGGTCCTACGAGCAGTACTTC. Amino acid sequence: CASSEPGDTGWSYEQYF.

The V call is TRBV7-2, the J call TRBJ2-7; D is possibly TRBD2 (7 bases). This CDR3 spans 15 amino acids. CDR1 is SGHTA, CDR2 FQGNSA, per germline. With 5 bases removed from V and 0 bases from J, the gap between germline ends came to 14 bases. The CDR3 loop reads CASSPGGGGSYEQYF. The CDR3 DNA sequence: TGTGCCAGCAGCCCGGGGGGAGGGGGCTCCTACGAGCAGTACTTC. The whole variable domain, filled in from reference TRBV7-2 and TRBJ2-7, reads GAGVSQSPSNKVTEKGKDVELRCDPISGHTALYWYRQSLGQGLEFLIYFQGNSAPDKSGLPSDRFSAERTGGSVSTLTIQRTQQEDSAVYLCASSPGGGGSYEQYFGPGTRLTVT.

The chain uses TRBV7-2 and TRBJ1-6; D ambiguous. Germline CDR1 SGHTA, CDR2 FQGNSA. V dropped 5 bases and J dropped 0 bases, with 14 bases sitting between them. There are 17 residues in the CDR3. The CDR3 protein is CASSPRGVFSYNSPLHF. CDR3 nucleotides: TGTGCCAGCAGCCCTCGAGGAGTTTTCTCCTATAATTCACCCCTCCACTTT.

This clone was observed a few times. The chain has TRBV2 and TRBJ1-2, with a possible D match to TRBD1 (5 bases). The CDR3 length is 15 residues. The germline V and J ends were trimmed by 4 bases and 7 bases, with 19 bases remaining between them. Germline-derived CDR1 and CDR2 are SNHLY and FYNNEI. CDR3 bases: TGTGCCAGCAGTGGCGGCCGGCCTTCTAGGGGTGGCTACACCTTC. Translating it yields CASSGGRPSRGGYTF.

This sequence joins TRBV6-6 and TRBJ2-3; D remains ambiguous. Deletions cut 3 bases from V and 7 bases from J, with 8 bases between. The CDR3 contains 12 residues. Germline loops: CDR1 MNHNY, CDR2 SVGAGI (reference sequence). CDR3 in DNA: TGTGCCAGCAGTTATACCGAGTATACGCAGTATTTT. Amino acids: CASSYTEYTQYF.

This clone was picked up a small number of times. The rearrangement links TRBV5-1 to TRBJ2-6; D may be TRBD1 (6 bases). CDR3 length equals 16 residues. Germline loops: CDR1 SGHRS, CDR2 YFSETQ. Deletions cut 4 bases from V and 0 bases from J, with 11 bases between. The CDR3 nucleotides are TGCGCCAGCAGCCCACAGGGTAGCTCTGGGGCCAACGTCCTGACTTTC. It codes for CASSPQGSSGANVLTF.

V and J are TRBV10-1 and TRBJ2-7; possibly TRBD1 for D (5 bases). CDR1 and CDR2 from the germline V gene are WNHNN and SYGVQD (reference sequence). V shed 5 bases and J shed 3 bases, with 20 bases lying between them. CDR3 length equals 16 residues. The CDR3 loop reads CASSPFSSQAIYEQYF. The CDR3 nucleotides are TGCGCCAGCAGTCCTTTCAGTTCACAGGCCATCTACGAGCAGTACTTC.

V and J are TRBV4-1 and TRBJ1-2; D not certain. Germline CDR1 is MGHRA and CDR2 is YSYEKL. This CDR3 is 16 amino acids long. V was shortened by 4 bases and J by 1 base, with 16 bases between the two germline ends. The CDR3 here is CASSPLPETINYGYTF. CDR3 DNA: TGCGCCAGCAGCCCCCTCCCCGAGACAATTAACTATGGCTACACCTTC.

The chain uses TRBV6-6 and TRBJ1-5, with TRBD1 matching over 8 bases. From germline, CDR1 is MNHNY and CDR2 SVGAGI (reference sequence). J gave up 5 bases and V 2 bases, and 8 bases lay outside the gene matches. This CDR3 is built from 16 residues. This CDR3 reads CASSYAAGGRDQPQHF. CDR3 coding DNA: TGTGCCAGCAGTTACGCCGCAGGGGGCAGAGATCAGCCCCAGCATTTT.

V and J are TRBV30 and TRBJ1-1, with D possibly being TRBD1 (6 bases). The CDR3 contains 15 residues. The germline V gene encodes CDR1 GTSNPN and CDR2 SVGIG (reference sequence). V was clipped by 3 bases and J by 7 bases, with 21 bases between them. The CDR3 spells CAWSPFTPADSEAFF. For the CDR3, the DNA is TGTGCCTGGAGCCCGTTTACACCAGCGGACAGTGAAGCTTTCTTT.

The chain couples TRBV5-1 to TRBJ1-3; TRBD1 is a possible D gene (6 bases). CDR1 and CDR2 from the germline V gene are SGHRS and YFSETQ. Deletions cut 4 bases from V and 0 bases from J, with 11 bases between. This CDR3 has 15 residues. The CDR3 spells CASSGGHLSGNTIYF. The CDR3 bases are TGCGCCAGCAGCGGGGGACACCTCTCTGGAAACACCATATATTTT.

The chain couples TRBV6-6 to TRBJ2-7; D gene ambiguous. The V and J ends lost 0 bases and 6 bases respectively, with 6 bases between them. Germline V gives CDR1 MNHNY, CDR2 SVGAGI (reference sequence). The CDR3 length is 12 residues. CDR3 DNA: TGTGCCAGCAGTTACTCTCCGGGCGAGCAGTACTTC. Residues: CASSYSPGEQYF.

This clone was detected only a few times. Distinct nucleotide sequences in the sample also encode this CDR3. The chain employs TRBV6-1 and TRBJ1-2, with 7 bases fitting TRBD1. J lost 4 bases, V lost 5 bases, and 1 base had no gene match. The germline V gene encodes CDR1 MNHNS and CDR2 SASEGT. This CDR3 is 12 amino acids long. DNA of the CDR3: TGTGCCAGCAGTCGGACAGGCTATGGCTACACCTTC. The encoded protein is CASSRTGYGYTF.

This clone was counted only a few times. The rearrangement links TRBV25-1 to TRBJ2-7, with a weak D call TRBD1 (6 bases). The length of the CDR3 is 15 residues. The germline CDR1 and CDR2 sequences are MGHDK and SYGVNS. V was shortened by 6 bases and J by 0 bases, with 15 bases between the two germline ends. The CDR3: CASSPGHISSYEQYF. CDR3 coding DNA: TGTGCCAGCAGCCCGGGACATATCAGCTCCTACGAGCAGTACTTC.

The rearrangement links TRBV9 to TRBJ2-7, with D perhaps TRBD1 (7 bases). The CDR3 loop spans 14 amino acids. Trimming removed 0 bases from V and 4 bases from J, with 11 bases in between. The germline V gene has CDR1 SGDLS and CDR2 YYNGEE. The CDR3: CASSVVAGGYEQYF. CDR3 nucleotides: TGTGCCAGCAGCGTAGTTGCAGGGGGGTACGAGCAGTACTTC.